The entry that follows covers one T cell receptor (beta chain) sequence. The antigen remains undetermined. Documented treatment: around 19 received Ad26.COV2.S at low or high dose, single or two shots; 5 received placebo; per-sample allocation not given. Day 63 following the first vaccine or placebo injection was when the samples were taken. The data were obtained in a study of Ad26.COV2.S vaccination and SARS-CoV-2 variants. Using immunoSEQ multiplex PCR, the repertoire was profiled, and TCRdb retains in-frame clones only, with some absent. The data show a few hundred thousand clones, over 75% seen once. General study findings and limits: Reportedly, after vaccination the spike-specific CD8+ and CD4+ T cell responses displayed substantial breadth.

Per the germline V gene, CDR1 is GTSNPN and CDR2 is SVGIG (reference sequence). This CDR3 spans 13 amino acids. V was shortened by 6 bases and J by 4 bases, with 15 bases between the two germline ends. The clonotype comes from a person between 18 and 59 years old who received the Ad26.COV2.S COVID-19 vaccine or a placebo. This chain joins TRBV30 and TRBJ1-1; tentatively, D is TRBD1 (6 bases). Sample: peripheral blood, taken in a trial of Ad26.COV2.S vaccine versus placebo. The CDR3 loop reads CACHRESATEAFF. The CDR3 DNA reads TGTGCCTGCCACAGGGAGTCGGCCACTGAAGCTTTCTTT.